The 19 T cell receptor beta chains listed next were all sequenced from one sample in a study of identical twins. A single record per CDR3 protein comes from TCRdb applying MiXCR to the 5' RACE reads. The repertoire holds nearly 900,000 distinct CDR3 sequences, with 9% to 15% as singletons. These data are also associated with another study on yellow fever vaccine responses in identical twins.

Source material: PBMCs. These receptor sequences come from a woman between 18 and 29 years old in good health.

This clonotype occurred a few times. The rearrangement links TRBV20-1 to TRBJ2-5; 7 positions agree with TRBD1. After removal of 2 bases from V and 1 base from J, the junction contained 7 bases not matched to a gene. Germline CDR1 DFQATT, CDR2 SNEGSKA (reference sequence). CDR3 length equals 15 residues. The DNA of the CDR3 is TGCAGTGCTAGAAATACGGACAGGACCCAAGAGACCCAGTACTTC. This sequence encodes CSARNTDRTQETQYF.

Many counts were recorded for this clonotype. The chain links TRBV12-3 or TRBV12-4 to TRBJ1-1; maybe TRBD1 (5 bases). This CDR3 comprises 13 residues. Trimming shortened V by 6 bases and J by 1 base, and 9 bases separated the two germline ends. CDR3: CASRYRRNTEAFF. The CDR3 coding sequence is TGTGCCAGCAGGTACAGGAGGAACACTGAAGCTTTCTTT.

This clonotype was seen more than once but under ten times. The CDR3 coding sequence is TGTGCCAGCAGCTTAGATTTGAGGGAGCGATCGAGTACCGGGGAGCTGTTTTTT. Amino acid sequence: CASSLDLRERSSTGELFF. V is TRBV11-2 and J is TRBJ2-2, with D possibly matching TRBD2 (5 bases). V shed 0 bases and J shed 5 bases, with 19 bases lying between them. This CDR3 has 18 amino acids. Germline V CDR1 and CDR2: SGHAT, FQNNGV. The variable domain in full, with the rest retrieved from reference TRBV11-2 and TRBJ2-2, is EAGVAQSPRYKIIEKRQSVAFWCNPISGHATLYWYQQILGQGPKLLIQFQNNGVVDDSQLPKDRFSAERLKGVDSTLKIQPAKLEDSAVYLCASSLDLRERSSTGELFFGEGSRLTVL.

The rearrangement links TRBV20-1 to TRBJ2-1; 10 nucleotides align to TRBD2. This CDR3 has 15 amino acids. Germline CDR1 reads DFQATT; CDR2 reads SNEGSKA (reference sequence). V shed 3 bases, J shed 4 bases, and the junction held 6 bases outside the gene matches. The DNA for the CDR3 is TGCAGTGCTAGCGTAGCGGGAGGCTCATACAATGAGCAGTTCTTC. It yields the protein CSASVAGGSYNEQFF.

The CDR3 region has the DNA TGTGCCAGCAGCCTGCGCTGGTGGGACTCCTACGAGCAGTACTTC. It encodes CASSLRWWDSYEQYF. The chain is built from TRBV21-1 and TRBJ2-7. TRBV21-1 is a pseudogene segment. This CDR3 contains 15 residues.

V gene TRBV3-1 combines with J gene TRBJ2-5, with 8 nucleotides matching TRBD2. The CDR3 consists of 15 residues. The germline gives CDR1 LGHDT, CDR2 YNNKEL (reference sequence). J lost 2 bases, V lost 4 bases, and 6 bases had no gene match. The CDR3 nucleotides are TGTGCCAGCAGCCTACGGGGGGGGACGCAAGAGACCCAGTACTTC. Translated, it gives CASSLRGGTQETQYF.

CDR3 DNA: TGTGCCAGCAGCACCCGGGACCATTACAATGAGCAGTTCTTC. Protein: CASSTRDHYNEQFF. This chain connects TRBV11-2 to TRBJ2-1; D might be TRBD1 or TRBD2, each matching 5 bases. Germline V gene lookup returns CDR1 SGHAT and CDR2 FQNNGV. CDR3 length: 14 amino acids. V shed 5 bases and J shed 4 bases, with 12 bases lying between them.

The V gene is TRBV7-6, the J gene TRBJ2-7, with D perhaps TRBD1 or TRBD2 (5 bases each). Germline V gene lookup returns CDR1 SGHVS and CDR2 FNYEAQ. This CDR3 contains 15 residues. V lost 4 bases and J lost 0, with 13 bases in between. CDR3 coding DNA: TGTGCCAGCAGCTCGATCCGGGACCCCTCCTACGAGCAGTACTTC. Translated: CASSSIRDPSYEQYF.

This chain's CDR3 is CASSQSLGKSSYNEQFF. For the CDR3, the DNA is TGTGCCAGCAGTCAATCTCTCGGGAAAAGCTCCTACAATGAGCAGTTCTTC. This chain uses TRBV28 with TRBJ2-1; possible D gene TRBD2, 5 bases. V lost 5 bases to trimming and J lost 0 bases, with 17 bases between them. The germline V gene encodes CDR1 MDHEN and CDR2 SYDVKM. This CDR3 comprises 17 residues.

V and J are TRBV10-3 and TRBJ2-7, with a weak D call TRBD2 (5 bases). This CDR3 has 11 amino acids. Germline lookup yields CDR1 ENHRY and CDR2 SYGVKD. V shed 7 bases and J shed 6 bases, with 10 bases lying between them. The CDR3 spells CAITWAGEQYF. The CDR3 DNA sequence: TGTGCCATCACATGGGCGGGCGAGCAGTACTTC.

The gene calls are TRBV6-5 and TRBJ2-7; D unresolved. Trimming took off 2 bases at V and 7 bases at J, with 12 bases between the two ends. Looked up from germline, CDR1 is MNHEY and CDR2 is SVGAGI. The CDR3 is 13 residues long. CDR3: CASSYRVLEEQYF. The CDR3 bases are TGTGCCAGCAGTTACCGAGTACTTGAAGAGCAGTACTTC.

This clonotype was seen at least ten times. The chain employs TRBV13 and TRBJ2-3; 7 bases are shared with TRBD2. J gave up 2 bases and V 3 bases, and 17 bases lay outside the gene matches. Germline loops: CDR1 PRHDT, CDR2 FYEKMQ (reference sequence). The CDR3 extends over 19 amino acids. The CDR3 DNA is TGTGCCAGCAGCTTCGATCTGGTAGTGGCGGGAGCCTCCACAGATACGCAGTATTTT. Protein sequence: CASSFDLVVAGASTDTQYF.

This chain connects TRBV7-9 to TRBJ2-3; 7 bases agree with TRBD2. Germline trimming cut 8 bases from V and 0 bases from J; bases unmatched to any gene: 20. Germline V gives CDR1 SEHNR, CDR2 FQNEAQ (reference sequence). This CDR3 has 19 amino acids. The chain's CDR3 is CASSGPGGLPHTSTDTQYF. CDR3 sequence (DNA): TGTGCCAGCTCTGGGCCGGGAGGACTACCTCATACTAGCACAGATACGCAGTATTTT.

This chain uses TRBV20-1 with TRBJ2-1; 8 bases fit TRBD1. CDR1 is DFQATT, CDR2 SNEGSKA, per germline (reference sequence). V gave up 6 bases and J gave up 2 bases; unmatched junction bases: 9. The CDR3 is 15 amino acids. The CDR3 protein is CSARWSGQAYNEQFF. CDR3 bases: TGCAGTGCCCGCTGGTCGGGACAGGCCTACAATGAGCAGTTCTTC.

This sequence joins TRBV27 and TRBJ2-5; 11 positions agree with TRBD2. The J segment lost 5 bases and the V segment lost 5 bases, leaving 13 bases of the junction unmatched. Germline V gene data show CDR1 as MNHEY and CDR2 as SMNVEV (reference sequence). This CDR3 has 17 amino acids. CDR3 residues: CASSPPSGRSGRETQYF. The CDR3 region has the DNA TGTGCCAGCAGTCCGCCTAGCGGGAGGAGCGGCAGGGAGACCCAGTACTTC.

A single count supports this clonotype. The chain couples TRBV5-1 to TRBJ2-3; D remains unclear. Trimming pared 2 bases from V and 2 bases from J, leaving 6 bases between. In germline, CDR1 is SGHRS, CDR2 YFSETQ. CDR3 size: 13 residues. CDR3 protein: CASSLSFTDTQYF. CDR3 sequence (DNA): TGCGCCAGCAGCTTATCCTTCACAGATACGCAGTATTTT.

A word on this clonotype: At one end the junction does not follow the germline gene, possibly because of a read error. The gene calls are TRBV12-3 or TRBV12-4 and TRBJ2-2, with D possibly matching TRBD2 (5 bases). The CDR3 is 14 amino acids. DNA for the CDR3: TGTGCCAGCAGCCGGGCCCTGAACACCGGGGAGCTGTATTTT. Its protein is CASSRALNTGELYF.

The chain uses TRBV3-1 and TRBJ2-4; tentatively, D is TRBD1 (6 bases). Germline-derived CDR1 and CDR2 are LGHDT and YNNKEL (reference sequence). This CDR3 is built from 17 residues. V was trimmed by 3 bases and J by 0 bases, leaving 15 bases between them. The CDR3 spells CASSQFRGVVAKNIQYF. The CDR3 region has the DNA TGTGCCAGCAGCCAGTTCAGGGGCGTAGTAGCCAAAAACATTCAGTACTTC.

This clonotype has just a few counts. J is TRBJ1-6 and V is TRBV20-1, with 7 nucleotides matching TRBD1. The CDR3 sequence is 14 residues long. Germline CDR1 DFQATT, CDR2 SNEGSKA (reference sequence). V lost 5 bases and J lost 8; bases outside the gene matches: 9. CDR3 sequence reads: CSAQRQGVDSPLHF. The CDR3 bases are TGCAGTGCTCAGAGGCAGGGGGTGGATTCACCCCTCCACTTT.